The 28 T cell receptor beta chains below were found in one sample sequenced in a study of blood T cell repertoires in COVID-19 (dated by TCRdb to between 2020 and 2021). The method was the immunoSEQ multiplex PCR assay. The table comes from immuneACCESS by way of TCRdb, which keeps in-frame sequences with V and J called. Part of the clones is missing from these tables; in studies checked, under half for an unresolved V gene and the rest for unknown reasons. This sample lists about 60,000 clones; less than 85% were detected once. Clones ranked in the top ten supply about 7% of the sample. Material for sequencing was peripheral blood. The receptors stem from a man between 60 and 75 years old with acute or convalescent COVID-19.

The chain has TRBV19 and TRBJ2-1; unclear D gene. Germline V gene data show CDR1 as LNHDA and CDR2 as SQIVND (reference sequence). Trimming took 8 bases from V and 0 from J, leaving 17 bases between them. The CDR3 is 16 residues long. The CDR3 region has the DNA TGTGCCAGTCGCACTGATCAGGTTAGCTCCTACAATGAGCAGTTCTTC. Protein product: CASRTDQVSSYNEQFF.

This rearrangement joins TRBV4-2 to TRBJ1-2; D may be TRBD1 (6 bases). The V end lost 1 base, the J end lost 6 bases, and 15 bases lay between the germline ends. The CDR3 sequence is 15 residues long. Germline V gene sequence: CDR1 LGHNA, CDR2 YNFKEQ. CDR3 region: CASSQVQGHGDGYTF. The DNA of the CDR3 is TGTGCCAGCAGCCAAGTACAGGGTCACGGGGATGGCTACACCTTC.

About this clone: The sample has other DNA sequences that encode this CDR3 too. The chain couples TRBV5-4 to TRBJ1-2; D remains ambiguous. V lost 1 base to trimming and J lost 2 bases, with 6 bases between them. Germline V gives CDR1 SGHNT, CDR2 YYREEE (reference sequence). There are 13 residues in the CDR3. This chain's CDR3 is CASSLTENYGYTF. CDR3 DNA: TGTGCCAGCAGCTTGACAGAGAACTATGGCTACACCTTC.

This clone was observed once. The chain couples TRBV7-6 to TRBJ2-7; TRBD2 aligns across 14 bases. Trimming took 6 bases from V and 2 from J; bases not matched to a gene: 6. The CDR3 extends over 16 amino acids. The V gene's germline CDR1 is SGHVS and CDR2 FNYEAQ. CDR3 sequence reads: CASSVGTSGGTYEQYF. The DNA for the CDR3 is TGTGCCAGCAGTGTCGGGACTAGCGGGGGAACCTACGAGCAGTACTTC.

The chain combines TRBV11-2 with TRBJ2-2; TRBD2 aligns across 15 bases. Germline loops: CDR1 SGHAT, CDR2 FQNNGV. The CDR3 loop spans 19 amino acids. The junction had 8 bases not matched to a gene; V was cut back by 5 bases and J by 1 base. CDR3 DNA sequence: TGTGCCAGCAGCAGACGGGGACTAGCGGGGGGCCAGAACACCGGGGAGCTGTTTTTT. This sequence encodes CASSRRGLAGGQNTGELFF. The whole variable domain, filled in from reference TRBV11-2 and TRBJ2-2, reads EAGVAQSPRYKIIEKRQSVAFWCNPISGHATLYWYQQILGQGPKLLIQFQNNGVVDDSQLPKDRFSAERLKGVDSTLKIQPAKLEDSAVYLCASSRRGLAGGQNTGELFFGEGSRLTVL.

The chain links TRBV4-3 to TRBJ1-4; perhaps TRBD1 as D (6 bases). Trimming pared 0 bases from V and 8 bases from J, leaving 19 bases between. The germline gives CDR1 LGHNA, CDR2 YSLEER. The CDR3 contains 17 residues. The CDR3, as DNA: TGCGCCAGCAGCCAAGACCACCCCTGGACAGTTCGCGAAAAACTGTTTTTT. Translation: CASSQDHPWTVREKLFF.

J is TRBJ2-3 and V is TRBV7-9, with TRBD2 matching over 9 bases. Germline CDR1 reads SEHNR; CDR2 reads FQNEAQ (reference sequence). V gave up 0 bases and J gave up 2 bases; unmatched junction bases: 6. The CDR3 loop spans 17 amino acids. CDR3 sequence reads: CASSLAQTSGFTDTQYF. The CDR3 bases are TGTGCCAGCAGCTTAGCGCAAACTAGCGGGTTCACAGATACGCAGTATTTT. The entire variable domain, with the rest obtained from reference TRBV7-9 and TRBJ2-3, is as follows: DTGVSQNPRHKITKRGQNVTFRCDPISEHNRLYWYRQTLGQGPEFLTYFQNEAQLEKSRLLSDRFSAERPKGSFSTLEIQRTEQGDSAMYLCASSLAQTSGFTDTQYFGPGTRLTVL.

The chain recombines TRBV19 with TRBJ2-7; a possible D gene is TRBD2 (5 bases). The CDR3 is 14 amino acids. Deletions cut 1 base from V and 2 bases from J, with 9 bases between. CDR1 and CDR2 (germline): LNHDA, SQIVND (reference sequence). CDR3 protein: CASSIAGSTYEQYF. CDR3 sequence (DNA): TGTGCCAGTAGTATAGCGGGGTCGACCTACGAGCAGTACTTC.

V usage is TRBV11-1 and J usage is TRBJ1-2, with D perhaps TRBD1 (6 bases). The CDR3 has 14 residues. Trimming shortened V by 4 bases and J by 5 bases, and 14 bases separated the two germline ends. The germline CDR1 and CDR2 sequences are SGHAT and FQDESV (reference sequence). The CDR3 DNA is TGTGCCAGCAGCTCGGCAGGGGAAGGATATGGCTACACCTTC. Translation gives CASSSAGEGYGYTF.

The chain is built from TRBV30 and TRBJ1-4; TRBD1 aligns across 10 bases. V shed 6 bases, J shed 7 bases, and the junction held 5 bases outside the gene matches. The CDR3 totals 13 residues. Per the germline V gene, CDR1 is GTSNPN and CDR2 is SVGIG (reference sequence). The DNA of the CDR3 is TGTGCCTGCTTCGGACAGGGGGGTGAAAAACTGTTTTTT. This encodes CACFGQGGEKLFF.

The V and J genes are TRBV7-2 and TRBJ2-4; D not resolved. The length of the CDR3 is 16 residues. With 4 bases removed from V and 3 bases from J, the gap between germline ends came to 16 bases. Per the germline V gene, CDR1 is SGHTA and CDR2 is FQGNSA. The CDR3 bases are TGTGCCAGCAGCTCCTCTTTAATCGGCGGCAAAAACATTCAGTACTTC. Translated: CASSSSLIGGKNIQYF.

The chain combines TRBV27 with TRBJ2-1; TRBD2 matches at 12 bases. Trimming removed 6 bases from V and 6 bases from J; junction bases left unmatched: 0. Germline CDR1 MNHEY, CDR2 SMNVEV (reference sequence). The CDR3 extends over 13 amino acids. The CDR3 DNA reads as TGTGCCAGCAGACTAGCGGGGGGCAATGAGCAGTTCTTC. Its protein is CASRLAGGNEQFF.

This rearrangement joins TRBV19 to TRBJ1-5; 9 bases line up with TRBD1. From germline, CDR1 is LNHDA and CDR2 SQIVND (reference sequence). Trimming took 7 bases from V and 0 from J; bases not matched to a gene: 10. This CDR3 spans 17 amino acids. The CDR3 coding sequence is TGTGCCAGTACCTCCCGCTGGGGACAGGGTAGCAATCAGCCCCAGCATTTT. This sequence encodes CASTSRWGQGSNQPQHF.

This chain links TRBV9 with TRBJ1-3, with a possible D match to TRBD1 (5 bases). Germline lookup yields CDR1 SGDLS and CDR2 YYNGEE. The CDR3 totals 15 residues. V gave up 3 bases and J gave up 0 bases, with 10 bases separating them. Here the CDR3 reads CASSDTGLSGNTIYF. Here the CDR3 DNA reads TGTGCCAGCAGCGATACAGGTCTCTCTGGAAACACCATATATTTT.

The chain is built from TRBV5-4 and TRBJ1-5, with D possibly TRBD1 on 5 matching bases. This CDR3 has 14 amino acids. Trimming took off 9 bases at V and 2 bases at J, with 15 bases between the two ends. The V gene's germline CDR1 is SGHNT and CDR2 YYREEE (reference sequence). The CDR3 loop is CATSAGGGNQPQHF. CDR3 in DNA: TGTGCCACCTCGGCGGGGGGTGGCAATCAGCCCCAGCATTTT.

The rearrangement joins TRBV30 to TRBJ2-2; D possibly corresponds to TRBD1 (5 bases). CDR3 size: 17 residues. V was shortened by 0 bases and J by 1 base, with 15 bases between the two germline ends. Germline CDR1 and CDR2: GTSNPN and SVGIG (reference sequence). The CDR3 here is CAWSVSQGRENTGELFF. In DNA form, the CDR3 reads TGTGCCTGGAGTGTAAGTCAAGGCAGGGAGAACACCGGGGAGCTGTTTTTT. Full variable domain (missing parts from reference TRBV30 and TRBJ2-2): SQTIHQWPATLVQPVGSPLSLECTVEGTSNPNLYWYRQAAGRGLQLLFYSVGIGQISSEVPQNLSASRPQDRQFILSSKKLLLSDSGFYLCAWSVSQGRENTGELFFGEGSRLTVL.

CDR3 amino acids: CASSPLRGGEQFF. The CDR3 coding sequence is TGTGCCAGCTCACCTTTACGCGGGGGCGAGCAGTTCTTC. This chain connects TRBV18 to TRBJ2-1; D might be TRBD2 (7 bases). The CDR3 length is 13 residues. Germline assignment: CDR1 KGHSH and CDR2 LQKENI. Between the trimmed V and J ends, which lost 3 bases and 10 bases, there was a span of 13 bases.

The chain combines TRBV6-5 with TRBJ2-3; D perhaps matches TRBD1 (6 bases). The germline V gene encodes CDR1 MNHEY and CDR2 SVGAGI. Trimming took 6 bases from V and 1 from J, leaving 8 bases between them. The CDR3 runs 13 residues. The chain's CDR3 is CASRNRGTDTQYF. Here the CDR3 DNA reads TGTGCCAGCAGGAACAGGGGCACAGATACGCAGTATTTT.

The V call is TRBV6-5, the J call TRBJ2-3; D ambiguous. CDR1 is MNHEY and CDR2 is SVGAGI in the germline V gene. With 2 bases removed from V and 1 base from J, the gap between germline ends came to 10 bases. This CDR3 is 15 amino acids long. CDR3 sequence reads: CASSYRASGTDTQYF. The CDR3, as DNA: TGTGCCAGCAGTTACCGAGCGTCGGGCACAGATACGCAGTATTTT.

The genes are TRBV5-4 and TRBJ2-2; TRBD2 is a possible D gene (7 bases). Germline V lookup: CDR1 SGHNT, CDR2 YYREEE (reference sequence). The CDR3 sequence is 18 residues long. Trimming removed 5 bases from V and 0 bases from J, with 20 bases in between. CDR3 region: CASSPKGGLTSNTGELFF. CDR3 nucleotides: TGTGCCAGCAGTCCAAAGGGGGGGCTTACGTCGAACACCGGGGAGCTGTTTTTT. The entire variable domain, with the rest obtained from reference TRBV5-4 and TRBJ2-2, is as follows: ETGVTQSPTHLIKTRGQQVTLRCSSQSGHNTVSWYQQALGQGPQFIFQYYREEENGRGNFPPRFSGLQFPNYSSELNVNALELDDSALYLCASSPKGGLTSNTGELFFGEGSRLTVL.

This chain uses TRBV6-5 with TRBJ1-1; 7 nucleotides match TRBD1. The length of the CDR3 is 12 residues. Trimming removed 6 bases from V and 8 bases from J; junction bases left unmatched: 6. Germline values: CDR1 MNHEY, CDR2 SVGAGI. Here the CDR3 DNA reads TGTGCCAGCAGCCTCCGACAGGGAGAAGCTTTCTTT. Its translation is CASSLRQGEAFF.

CDR3 protein: CASSSTGDSNQPQHF. The CDR3 coding sequence is TGCGCCAGCAGCTCAACAGGCGATAGCAATCAGCCCCAGCATTTT. The chain employs TRBV5-1 and TRBJ1-5; tentative D call: TRBD1 (5 bases). This CDR3 comprises 15 residues. Germline V gene lookup returns CDR1 SGHRS and CDR2 YFSETQ. V lost 3 bases and J 0 bases, leaving 10 bases between the germline ends. Filled out from reference TRBV5-1 and TRBJ1-5, the complete variable domain reads KAGVTQTPRYLIKTRGQQVTLSCSPISGHRSVSWYQQTPGQGLQFLFEYFSETQRNKGNFPGRFSGRQFSNSRSEMNVSTLELGDSALYLCASSSTGDSNQPQHFGDGTRLSIL.

J is TRBJ2-5 and V is TRBV6-5; a possible D gene is TRBD2 (7 bases). The CDR3 has 14 amino acids. In germline, CDR1 is MNHEY, CDR2 SVGAGI. V was clipped by 4 bases and J by 6 bases, with 15 bases between them. CDR3 residues: CASSSPGGRKTQYF. CDR3 nucleotide sequence: TGTGCCAGCAGTTCCCCGGGGGGCCGAAAGACCCAGTACTTC.

V gene TRBV19 combines with J gene TRBJ2-1, with D possibly matching TRBD2 (5 bases). This CDR3 is 17 amino acids long. Trimming left V 0 bases short and J 5 bases short, with 17 bases between. Germline V gene sequence: CDR1 LNHDA, CDR2 SQIVND (reference sequence). This CDR3 reads CASSIDWPPRANNEQFF. The DNA of the CDR3 is TGTGCCAGTAGTATAGATTGGCCCCCGAGGGCCAACAATGAGCAGTTCTTC.

The CDR3: CASSLADRKGVAGELFF. The DNA for the CDR3 is TGTGCCAGCAGCTTGGCCGATAGAAAGGGGGTAGCCGGGGAGCTGTTTTTT. The chain couples TRBV5-4 to TRBJ2-2; D is perhaps TRBD1 (6 bases). In germline, CDR1 is SGHNT, CDR2 YYREEE (reference sequence). This CDR3 region has 17 residues. Trimming pared 0 bases from V and 6 bases from J, leaving 18 bases between.

The chain links TRBV7-8 to TRBJ1-1; D gene unclear. V lost 5 bases, J lost 0 bases, and 7 bases lay in between. The CDR3 totals 13 residues. Germline lookup yields CDR1 SGHVS and CDR2 FQNEAQ. The CDR3 nucleotides read TGTGCCAGCAGCCCGTACATGAACACTGAAGCTTTCTTT. It yields the protein CASSPYMNTEAFF.

The chain has TRBV6-6 and TRBJ2-5, with a weak D call TRBD2 (5 bases). Germline V gene data show CDR1 as MNHNY and CDR2 as SVGAGI (reference sequence). V was trimmed by 7 bases and J by 7 bases, leaving 16 bases between them. The CDR3 loop spans 13 amino acids. The CDR3 protein is CASTGPGELTQYF. CDR3 coding DNA: TGTGCCAGCACCGGGCCTGGGGAGCTGACCCAGTACTTC.

The chain recombines TRBV7-6 with TRBJ1-6, with D maybe TRBD1 (5 bases). The CDR3 spans 16 residues. V shed 4 bases and J shed 6 bases, with 16 bases lying between them. The germline CDR1 and CDR2 sequences are SGHVS and FNYEAQ. The CDR3 nucleotides read TGTGCCAGCAGCTCCGACAGCGGGCCCCGTAATTCACCCCTCCACTTT. It encodes CASSSDSGPRNSPLHF.